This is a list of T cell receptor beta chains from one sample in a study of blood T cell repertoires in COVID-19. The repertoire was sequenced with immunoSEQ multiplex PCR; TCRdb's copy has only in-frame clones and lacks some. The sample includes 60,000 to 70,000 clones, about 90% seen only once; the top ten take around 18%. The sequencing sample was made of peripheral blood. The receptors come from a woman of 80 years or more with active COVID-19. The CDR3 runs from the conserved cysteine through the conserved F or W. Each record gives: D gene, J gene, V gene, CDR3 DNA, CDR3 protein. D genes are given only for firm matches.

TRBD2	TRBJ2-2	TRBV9	TGTGCCAGCAGCGTAGTGGGGCTAGCGGGGGCCGGGGAGCTGTTTTTT	CASSVVGLAGAGELFF
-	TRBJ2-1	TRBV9	TGTGCCAGCAGCGTAGATACAAGCTCCTACAATGAGCAGTTCTTC	CASSVDTSSYNEQFF
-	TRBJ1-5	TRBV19	TGTGCCAGTAGTACCCGGGACTACAATCAGCCCCAGCATTTT	CASSTRDYNQPQHF
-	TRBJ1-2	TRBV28	TGTGCCGGAGCTTCGAGTTTTGGCTACACCTTC	CAGASSFGYTF
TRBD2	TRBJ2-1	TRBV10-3	TGTGCCATCAGTGAGGCCAGACTAGCGGGGGGGCACAATGAGCAGTTCTTC	CAISEARLAGGHNEQFF
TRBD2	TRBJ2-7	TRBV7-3	TGTGCCAGCAGCTCGGCACCGGGGGGGCCCTACGAGCAGTACTTC	CASSSAPGGPYEQYF
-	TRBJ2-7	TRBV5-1	TGCGCCAGCAGCTTAGGGCCGGGGAACCACGAGCAGTACTTC	CASSLGPGNHEQYF
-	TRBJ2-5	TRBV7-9	TGTGCCAGCAGCTTAGGTTCGGAAGAGACCCAGTACTTC	CASSLGSEETQYF
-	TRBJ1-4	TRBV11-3	TGTGCCAGCAGCTCCCGAATAGAACTGTTTTTT	CASSSRIELFF
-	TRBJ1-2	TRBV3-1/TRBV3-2	TGTGCCAGCAGCCTGGGGGGGATGGGTGGCTACACCTTC	CASSLGGMGGYTF
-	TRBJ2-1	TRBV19	TGTGCCAGTAGTATCAGGGAAAATGAGCAGTTCTTC	CASSIRENEQFF
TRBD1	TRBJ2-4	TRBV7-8	TGTGCCAGCAGCGGGGGACAGGGGTCCAAAAACATTCAGTACTTC	CASSGGQGSKNIQYF
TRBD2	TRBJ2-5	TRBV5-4	TGTGCCAGCAGCCCTGGGACTAGCGGGGCGGAGACCCAGTACTTC	CASSPGTSGAETQYF
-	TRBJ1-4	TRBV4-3	TGCGCCAGCAGCCAAGCTGTGAGGGCAACTAATGAAAAACTGTTTTTT	CASSQAVRATNEKLFF
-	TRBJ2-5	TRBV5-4	TGTGCCAGCAGCTTGGCCCGAGAGACCCAGTACTTC	CASSLARETQYF
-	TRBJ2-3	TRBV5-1	TGCGCCAGCAGCTTGGGCGGGAGCACAGATACGCAGTATTTT	CASSLGGSTDTQYF
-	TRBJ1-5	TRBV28	TGTGCCAGCAGATCACAGGGTTACTTAAGACAGCCCCAGCATTTT	CASRSQGYLRQPQHF
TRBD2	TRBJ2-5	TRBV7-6	TGTGCCAGCAGCTTAGCCGCGACTAGCGGGGGGTTCGAAGAGACCCAGTACTTC	CASSLAATSGGFEETQYF
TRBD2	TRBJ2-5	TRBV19	TGTGCCAGTATGCCTAGCGGGGCGCTAGGGACCCAGTACTTC	CASMPSGALGTQYF
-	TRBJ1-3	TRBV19	TGTGCCAGTACCGCGACAGTCAGCTCTGGAAACACCATATATTTT	CASTATVSSGNTIYF
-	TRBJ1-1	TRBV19	TGTGCCAGTAGTATAGGTCGACAGAACACTGAAGCTTTCTTT	CASSIGRQNTEAFF
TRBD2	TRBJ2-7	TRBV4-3	TGCGCCAGCAGCCAAACTAGCGGGGCTTACGAGCAGTACTTC	CASSQTSGAYEQYF
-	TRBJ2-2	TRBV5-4	TGTGCCAGCAGCCCGACAGGCGGGGAGCTGTTTTTT	CASSPTGGELFF
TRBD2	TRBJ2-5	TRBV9	TGTGCCAGCAGCGTCACCGGGACTAGGGCCCCAGAGACCCAGTACTTC	CASSVTGTRAPETQYF
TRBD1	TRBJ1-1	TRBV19	TGTGCCAGTCGAGGGACAGGGGGCCGGGCGGACACTGAAGCTTTCTTT	CASRGTGGRADTEAFF
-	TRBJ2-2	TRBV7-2	TGTGCCAGCAGCTTAGGGGGCGCGAACACCGGGGAGCTGTTTTTT	CASSLGGANTGELFF
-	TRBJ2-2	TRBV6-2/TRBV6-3	TGTGCCAGCAGTTACTCTCCTAGCTCCGGGGAGCTGTTTTTT	CASSYSPSSGELFF
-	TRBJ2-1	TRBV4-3	TGCGCCAGCAGCCAAGATCACCCCCTTAGTGCCTCCTACAATGAGCAGTTCTTC	CASSQDHPLSASYNEQFF
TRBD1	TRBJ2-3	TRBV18	TGTGCCAGCTCACCCCTGGGACAGGGAGTAGGAGATACGCAGTATTTT	CASSPLGQGVGDTQYF
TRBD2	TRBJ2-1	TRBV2	TGTGCCAGCAGGGGGCTAGCGGGGAGAAACAGTGAGCAGTTCTTC	CASRGLAGRNSEQFF
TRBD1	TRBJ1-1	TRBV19	TGTGCCAGTATCCCAGGGGGCTCGAACACTGAAGCTTTCTTT	CASIPGGSNTEAFF
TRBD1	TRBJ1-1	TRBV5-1	TGCGCCAGCAGGCAATACCGGGACAGGGCAACTGAAGCTTTCTTT	CASRQYRDRATEAFF
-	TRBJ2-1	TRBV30	TGTGCCTGGAGTGTAGGGGACTCCTACAATGAGCAGTTCTTC	CAWSVGDSYNEQFF
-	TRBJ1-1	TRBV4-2	TGTGCCAGCAGCCAAGGCGGAGGCGCCGTGAACACTGAAGCTTTCTTT	CASSQGGGAVNTEAFF
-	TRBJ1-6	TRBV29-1	TGCAGCGTCCGGTTCCCCCCGGGACTATCGAATTCACCCCTCCACTTT	CSVRFPPGLSNSPLHF
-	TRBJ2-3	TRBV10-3	TGTGCCATCAGTGAGTCTCCGAAAAGCGGGCTCACAGATACGCAGTATTTT	CAISESPKSGLTDTQYF